The 10 T cell receptor beta chains presented below share a single source sample, sequenced in a study of cytotoxic CD8 clonotypes in ibrutinib-treated CLL. The table came from immunoSEQ multiplex PCR; TCRdb's copy has only in-frame clones and leaves some out. The sample consists of approximately 25,000 clones, nearly 70% of them appearing once. Sequencing was performed on PBMCs, taken at disease progression, from a patient treated with ibrutinib. The receptor source for this set is a human donor with chronic lymphocytic leukemia.

This rearrangement joins TRBV7-2 to TRBJ1-1; D ambiguous. Germline CDR1 and CDR2: SGHTA and FQGNSA. The CDR3 covers 11 residues. The ends were cut back, 10 bases at V and 2 bases at J, with 8 bases in the middle. CDR3 bases: TGTGCCACCAACAGAAACACTGAAGCTTTCTTT. The encoded protein is CATNRNTEAFF. The variable domain in full, completed from reference TRBV7-2 and TRBJ1-1, reads GAGVSQSPSNKVTEKGKDVELRCDPISGHTALYWYRQSLGQGLEFLIYFQGNSAPDKSGLPSDRFSAERTGGSVSTLTIQRTQQEDSAVYLCATNRNTEAFFGQGTRLTVV.

The V call is TRBV4-1, the J call TRBJ2-3; 14 nucleotides align to TRBD2. The CDR3 sequence is 19 residues long. After removal of 2 bases from V and 4 bases from J, the junction contained 11 bases not matched to a gene. Germline values: CDR1 MGHRA, CDR2 YSYEKL. Written as DNA, the CDR3 is TGCGCCAGCAGCCAATGGCCCCCGGGACTAGCGGGGGCGTCAGATACGCAGTATTTT. Translation gives CASSQWPPGLAGASDTQYF.

The chain combines TRBV25-1 with TRBJ1-6; D is unresolved. Germline loops: CDR1 MGHDK, CDR2 SYGVNS. CDR3 length equals 14 residues. V was trimmed by 1 base and J by 6 bases, leaving 7 bases between them. CDR3 protein: CASSELGINSPLHF. CDR3 bases: TGTGCCAGCAGTGAATTAGGGATTAATTCACCCCTCCACTTT.

The rearrangement uses TRBV10-3 and TRBJ2-1; D is ambiguous. There are 15 residues in the CDR3. V lost 3 bases, J lost 2 bases, and 11 bases lay in between. Germline V gene lookup returns CDR1 ENHRY and CDR2 SYGVKD. CDR3 sequence: CAISDQRPAYNEQFF. CDR3 DNA: TGTGCCATCAGTGATCAGAGGCCCGCCTACAATGAGCAGTTCTTC.

The chain uses TRBV2 and TRBJ1-1, with D perhaps TRBD1 (5 bases). V was clipped by 8 bases and J by 1 base, with 20 bases between them. Germline V gene lookup returns CDR1 SNHLY and CDR2 FYNNEI. The CDR3 contains 16 residues. CDR3: CASGSPRGSGNTEAFF. As DNA, the CDR3 is TGTGCCAGCGGGTCGCCCCGGGGCTCCGGGAACACTGAAGCTTTCTTT.

This chain connects TRBV2 to TRBJ2-5, with D possibly TRBD2 on 6 matching bases. Looked up from germline, CDR1 is SNHLY and CDR2 is FYNNEI. The ends were cut back, 8 bases at V and 2 bases at J, with 18 bases in the middle. The CDR3 covers 15 residues. The CDR3 DNA follows: TGTGCCAGCGGTGTTGACCGGGACTTTCAAGAGACCCAGTACTTC. Encoded protein: CASGVDRDFQETQYF.

This rearrangement joins TRBV6-5 to TRBJ2-7, with TRBD2 identical over 7 bases. V trimming: 5 bases; J trimming: 2 bases; junction bases outside the gene matches: 9. CDR1 is MNHEY and CDR2 is SVGAGI in the germline V gene. The CDR3 is made up of 15 amino acids. The CDR3 bases are TGTGCCAGCAGTCCCTTTAGCGGGCGGACCTACGAGCAGTACTTC. It is translated as CASSPFSGRTYEQYF.

The chain recombines TRBV18 with TRBJ1-4, with 8 bases fitting TRBD1. The CDR3 spans 14 residues. In germline, CDR1 is KGHSH, CDR2 LQKENI. Losses at the gene ends were 6 bases for V and 7 bases for J; bases not matched to a gene: 7. The CDR3 DNA follows: TGTGCCAGCTCGCCTACAGGGGGGGGTGAAAAACTGTTTTTT. Its translation is CASSPTGGGEKLFF. Complete variable domain (other parts from reference TRBV18 and TRBJ1-4): NAGVMQNPRHLVRRRGQEARLRCSPMKGHSHVYWYRQLPEEGLKFMVYLQKENIIDESGMPKERFSAEFPKEGPSILRIQQVVRGDSAAYFCASSPTGGGEKLFFGSGTQLSVL.

This sequence joins TRBV29-1 and TRBJ2-3; 8 bases fit TRBD1. The CDR3 contains 15 residues. The J segment lost 3 bases and the V segment lost 0 bases, leaving 5 bases of the junction unmatched. Looked up from germline, CDR1 is SQVTM and CDR2 is ANQGSEA. The CDR3 region has the DNA TGCAGCGTTGAAGAGGGCAGGGGGCGGACAGATACGCAGTATTTT. Amino acid sequence: CSVEEGRGRTDTQYF.

V is TRBV27 and J is TRBJ2-1; 9 bases align to TRBD2. V lost 5 bases and J lost 6; bases outside the gene matches: 5. The length of the CDR3 is 14 residues. The germline V gene has CDR1 MNHEY and CDR2 SMNVEV (reference sequence). CDR3 nucleotide sequence: TGTGCCAGCAGTATAGCGGGGGCCCGCAATGAGCAGTTCTTC. This sequence encodes CASSIAGARNEQFF.